This T cell receptor (beta chain) derives from a study of CD8 T cells in Susac syndrome. This clonotype was observed once. Random hexamers served to reverse transcribe roughly 0.5 to 1 ug RNA. TCRdb redid the calling of the immunoSEQ multiplex PCR reads with MiXCR, one entry per CDR3 protein. The repertoire holds about 290,000 distinct CDR3 sequences, with 65% to 90% as singletons. The TCR was taken from a human donor with multiple sclerosis. Sequencing was done on a sample of CD8+ T cells from PBMCs.

The CDR3, as DNA: TGTGCCAGCAGCTTAGCGGTTAGAAGGAGCACAGATACGCAGTATTTT. Translated, it gives CASSLAVRRSTDTQYF. The chain couples TRBV13 to TRBJ2-3; D call uncertain. This CDR3 is built from 16 residues. Germline CDR1 reads PRHDT; CDR2 reads FYEKMQ (reference sequence). V was shortened by 1 base and J by 0 bases, with 11 bases between the two germline ends.